This TCR beta chain was retrieved from a study of cytomegalovirus exposure and HLA in healthy donors. About the research overall: The 120 or so validation repertoires used a platform that matched the one used for the 550 to 800 first-cohort repertoires, as a later analysis reported.

Only in-frame clones appear in the TCRdb table, and some are missing; sequencing was by immunoSEQ multiplex PCR. Seen here are 67,000 or so clones, approximately 94% observed once, and the top ten hold 1.4%. Sequences were obtained from PBMCs. This TCR derives from a young man in good health and CMV-seropositive.

CDR3 sequence reads: CASSPGHQNTEAFF. The DNA of the CDR3 is TGTGCCAGCAGCCCGGGACACCAGAACACTGAAGCTTTCTTT. The chain uses TRBV7-8 and TRBJ1-1; D possibly corresponds to TRBD1 (6 bases). The CDR3 has 14 residues. CDR1 is SGHVS, CDR2 FQNEAQ, per germline. V lost 5 bases, J lost 1 base, and 11 bases lay in between.